This TCR beta chain was found in a study of OX40 agonist ivuxolimab in advanced cancers. Turning to this clone: No antigen is known for it.

General study findings and limits: At 0.1 to 3.0 mg/kg and by week 6, clonal expansion occurred in CD4+ and CD8+ blood T cells.

Clones were sequenced by immunoSEQ multiplex PCR, and TCRdb holds only the in-frame ones, with some missing. The sample has about 63,000 clones, 75% to 90% seen once. Trimming removed 1 base at V and 7 bases at J, with 10 bases between. The CDR3 has 13 residues. CDR1 is MGHRA and CDR2 is YSYEKL in the germline V gene. The sequence derives from an adult with an advanced solid tumor such as melanoma, head and neck, liver or kidney cancer. The sequenced sample was CD4+ or CD8+ T cells sorted from blood, obtained in a trial of the OX40 agonist ivuxolimab. The rearrangement links TRBV4-1 to TRBJ1-1; unclear D gene. As DNA, the CDR3 is TGCGCCAGCAGCCAAGGCACTATCGGTGAAGCTTTCTTT. Translating it yields CASSQGTIGEAFF.